Listed below are T cell receptor beta chains from one sample, sequenced in a study of blood T cell repertoires in COVID-19. Sequencing used immunoSEQ multiplex PCR; TCRdb keeps in-frame clones, though not all of them. The sample has 200,000 to 250,000 clones, 85% to 90% seen once. Material for sequencing was peripheral blood. Receptors were obtained from a woman aged 45 to 65 with COVID-19, enrolled during active disease. Each CDR3 is given without its conserved first and last residue. D genes are given only for firm matches.

cdr3_aa,d_call,v_call,cdr3_length
ASSYQSWGSNYGYT,.,TRBV6-5,14
ATSSGQVHEKLF,TRBD1,TRBV15,12
ASSVDPGGLDTQY,.,TRBV9,13
ASSLGMDRVLLSGYT,TRBD1,TRBV11-2,15
ASSPLGRGELF,.,TRBV11-3,11
ASSLDGLEVYGYT,.,TRBV5-4,13
ASSFPPTGATYGYT,TRBD1,TRBV5-4,14
SVQTEIHYGYT,.,TRBV29-1,11
ASSLAANYGYT,.,TRBV28,11
ATSDTGQGQPQH,TRBD1,TRBV24-1,12
ASSLLTGWGNEQF,TRBD1,TRBV7-6,13
ASSLLAGGTDTQY,TRBD2,TRBV5-4,13
ASSLGTGFDYGYT,TRBD1,TRBV7-2,13
ASSEGGDTQY,.,TRBV6-2/TRBV6-3,10
ASSMQWQSYEQY,.,TRBV19,12
ASSQLTSGGLNEQF,TRBD2,TRBV4-3,14